This T cell receptor (beta chain) is from a study of T cell repertoires in cytomegalovirus infection. Overall study: It can be stated that public TCR beta signatures indicated CMV infection as well as a matching HLA type.

TCRdb redid the calling of the reads with MiXCR, one entry per CDR3 protein. The table shows roughly 280,000 distinct CDR3 sequences, with approximately 15% occurring only once. This clonotype was detected many times. The CDR3 is made up of 11 amino acids. V gave up 5 bases and J gave up 5 bases, with 6 bases separating them. Germline CDR1 and CDR2: SGHTA and FQGNSA. This chain links TRBV7-2 with TRBJ1-1; no firm D call. Sequencing was done on a sample of PBMCs. This receptor was identified in a human donor in good health (CMV status not recorded). Some clones in this sample may be carry-over from other donors' samples. For the CDR3, the DNA is TGTGCCAGCAGCCCGAGGACTGAAGCTTTCTTT. Translated: CASSPRTEAFF.